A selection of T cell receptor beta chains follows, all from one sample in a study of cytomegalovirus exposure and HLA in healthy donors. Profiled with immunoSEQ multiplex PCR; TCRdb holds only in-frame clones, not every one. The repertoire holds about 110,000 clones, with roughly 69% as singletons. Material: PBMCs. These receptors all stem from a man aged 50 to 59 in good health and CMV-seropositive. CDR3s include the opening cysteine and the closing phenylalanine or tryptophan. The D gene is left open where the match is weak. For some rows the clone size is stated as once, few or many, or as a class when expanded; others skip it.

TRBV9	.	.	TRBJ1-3	CASSPLAQVAGNTIYF	TGTGCCAGCAGCCCTCTTGCTCAGGTAGCTGGAAACACCATATATTTT
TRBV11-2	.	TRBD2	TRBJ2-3	CASSLILLAGGQYF	TGTGCCAGCAGCCTTATACTCTTAGCGGGAGGGCAGTATTTT
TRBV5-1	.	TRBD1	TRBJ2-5	CASSPRTGAIGETQYF	TGCGCCAGCAGCCCGCGGACAGGGGCCATAGGGGAGACCCAGTACTTC
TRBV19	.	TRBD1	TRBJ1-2	CASSMTGDYYGYTF	TGTGCCAGTAGTATGACAGGGGACTACTATGGCTACACCTTC
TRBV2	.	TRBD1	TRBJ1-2	CASSADRGLGYGYTF	TGTGCCAGCAGTGCGGACAGGGGGCTAGGCTATGGCTACACCTTC
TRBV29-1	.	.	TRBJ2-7	CSVQLLAEQYF	TGCAGCGTTCAGCTCCTAGCCGAGCAGTACTTC
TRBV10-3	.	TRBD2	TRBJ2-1	CAISASRLAGFGEQFF	TGTGCCATCAGTGCGTCCCGACTAGCGGGATTTGGCGAGCAGTTCTTC
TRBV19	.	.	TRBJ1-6	CASSIQKRFATLHF	TGTGCCAGTAGTATCCAGAAGCGATTTGCCACCCTCCACTTT
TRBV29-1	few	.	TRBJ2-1	CSVFRGTNEQFF	TGCAGCGTCTTCAGGGGTACGAATGAGCAGTTCTTC
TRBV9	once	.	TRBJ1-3	CASSALSSGNTIYF	TGTGCCAGCAGCGCCCTGTCCTCTGGAAACACCATATATTTT
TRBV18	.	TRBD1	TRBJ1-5	CASSSKDRVNQPQHF	TGTGCCAGCTCATCAAAGGACAGGGTCAATCAGCCCCAGCATTTT
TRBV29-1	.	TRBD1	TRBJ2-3	CSVDGQASTDTQYF	TGCAGCGTGGACGGACAGGCTAGCACAGATACGCAGTATTTT
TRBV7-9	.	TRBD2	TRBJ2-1	CASGLAGENSNEQFF	TGTGCCAGCGGGCTAGCGGGAGAGAATAGCAATGAGCAGTTCTTC
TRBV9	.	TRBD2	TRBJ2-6	CASSVLGGSGANVLTF	TGTGCCAGCAGCGTTCTGGGAGGGTCTGGGGCCAACGTCCTGACTTTC
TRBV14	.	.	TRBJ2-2	CASSQELGNTGELFF	TGTGCCAGCAGCCAAGAACTTGGGAACACCGGGGAGCTGTTTTTT
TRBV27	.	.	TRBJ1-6	CASSLVGRELTSSYNSPLHF	TGTGCCAGCAGCCTAGTCGGAAGGGAACTAACTAGCTCCTATAATTCACCCCTCCACTTT
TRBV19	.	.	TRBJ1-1	CASSSVEADTEAFF	TGTGCCAGTAGTAGCGTTGAGGCAGACACTGAAGCTTTCTTT
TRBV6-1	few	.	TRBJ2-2	CASSEGRLYTGELFF	TGTGCCAGCAGTGAAGGGAGACTCTACACCGGGGAGCTGTTTTTT
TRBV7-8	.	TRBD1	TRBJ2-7	CASSLRQGGEQYF	TGTGCCAGCAGCCTTAGACAGGGCGGCGAGCAGTACTTC
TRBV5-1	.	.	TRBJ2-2	CASSLAVLSGELFF	TGCGCCAGCAGCTTGGCGGTATTGTCCGGGGAGCTGTTTTTT
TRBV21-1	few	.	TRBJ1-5	CASSIGTGDSNQPQHF	TGTGCCAGCAGCATCGGGACAGGGGATAGCAATCAGCCCCAGCATTTT
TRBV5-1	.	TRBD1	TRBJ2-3	CASSRWTGRDTQYF	TGCGCCAGCAGCCGTTGGACAGGGCGGGATACGCAGTATTTT
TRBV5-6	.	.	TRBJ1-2	CASSLEGSGGYTF	TGTGCCAGCAGCTTGGAAGGGTCAGGGGGCTACACCTTC
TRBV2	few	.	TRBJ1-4	CASSEYRRNGGNEKLFF	TGTGCCAGCAGTGAGTACAGGAGGAACGGGGGTAATGAAAAACTGTTTTTT
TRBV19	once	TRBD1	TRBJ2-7	CASSEGAPYEQYF	TGTGCCTCTTCAGAGGGGGCCCCCTACGAGCAGTACTTC
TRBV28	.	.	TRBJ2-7	CASNIEGVSYEQYF	TGTGCCAGCAACATTGAAGGGGTCTCCTACGAGCAGTACTTC
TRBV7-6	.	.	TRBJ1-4	CASSLSSGSLREKLFF	TGTGCCAGCAGCTTATCCTCCGGGTCCCTGCGGGAAAAACTGTTTTTT
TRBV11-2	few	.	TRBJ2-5	CASSKGGQETQYF	TGTGCCAGCAGCAAGGGAGGTCAAGAGACCCAGTACTTC
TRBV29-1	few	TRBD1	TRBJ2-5	CSVNRGQETQYF	TGCAGCGTTAACAGGGGCCAAGAGACCCAGTACTTC
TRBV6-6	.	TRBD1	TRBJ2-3	CASTDRDRGTDTQYF	TGTGCCAGCACCGACCGGGACAGGGGTACAGATACGCAGTATTTT
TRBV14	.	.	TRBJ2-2	CASSRGTGDTGELFF	TGTGCCAGCAGCCGAGGAACAGGAGACACCGGGGAGCTGTTTTTT
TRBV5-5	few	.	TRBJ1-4	CASSLAYTEKLFF	TGTGCCAGCAGCTTGGCCTATACGGAAAAACTGTTTTTT
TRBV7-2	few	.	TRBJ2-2	CASSLMEGGGELFF	TGTGCCAGCAGCTTAATGGAGGGTGGCGGGGAGCTGTTTTTT
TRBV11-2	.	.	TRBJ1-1	CASSPGVVAFF	TGTGCCAGCAGCCCGGGGGTGGTAGCTTTCTTT
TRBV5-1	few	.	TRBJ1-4	CASRISTNEKLFF	TGCGCCAGCAGAATATCAACAAATGAAAAACTGTTTTTT
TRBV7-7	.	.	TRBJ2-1	CASSPSGPYNEQFF	TGTGCCAGCAGCCCCTCGGGTCCCTACAATGAGCAGTTCTTC
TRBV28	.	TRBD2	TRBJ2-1	CASRRLAGSNEQFF	TGTGCCAGCAGGAGACTAGCGGGGAGTAATGAGCAGTTCTTC
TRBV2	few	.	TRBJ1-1	CASYPIRNTEAFF	TGTGCCAGCTATCCTATAAGGAACACTGAAGCTTTCTTT
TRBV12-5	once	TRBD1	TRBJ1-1	CASGRQGAEAFF	TGTGCTAGTGGGCGTCAGGGGGCTGAAGCTTTCTTT
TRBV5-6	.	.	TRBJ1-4	CASSLMQLGIRANEKLFF	TGTGCCAGCAGCTTAATGCAGTTGGGTATTCGGGCTAATGAAAAACTGTTTTTT
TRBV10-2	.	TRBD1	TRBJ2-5	CASSDETDRELQETQYF	TGCGCCAGCAGTGACGAAACGGACAGGGAGCTTCAAGAGACCCAGTACTTC
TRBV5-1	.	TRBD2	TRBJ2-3	CASSREGTSGSLDTQYF	TGCGCCAGCAGCCGAGAGGGTACCAGCGGGAGTTTGGATACGCAGTATTTT
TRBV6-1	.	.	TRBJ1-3	CASSEGAGGNTIYF	TGTGCCAGCAGTGAAGGTGCAGGAGGAAACACCATATATTTT
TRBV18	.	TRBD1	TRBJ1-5	CASSLGQGSQPQHF	TGTGCCAGCTCTCTGGGACAGGGGAGTCAGCCCCAGCATTTT
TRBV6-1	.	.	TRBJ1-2	CASSLGGAGGYTF	TGTGCCAGCAGCCTGGGGGGAGCCGGGGGCTACACCTTC